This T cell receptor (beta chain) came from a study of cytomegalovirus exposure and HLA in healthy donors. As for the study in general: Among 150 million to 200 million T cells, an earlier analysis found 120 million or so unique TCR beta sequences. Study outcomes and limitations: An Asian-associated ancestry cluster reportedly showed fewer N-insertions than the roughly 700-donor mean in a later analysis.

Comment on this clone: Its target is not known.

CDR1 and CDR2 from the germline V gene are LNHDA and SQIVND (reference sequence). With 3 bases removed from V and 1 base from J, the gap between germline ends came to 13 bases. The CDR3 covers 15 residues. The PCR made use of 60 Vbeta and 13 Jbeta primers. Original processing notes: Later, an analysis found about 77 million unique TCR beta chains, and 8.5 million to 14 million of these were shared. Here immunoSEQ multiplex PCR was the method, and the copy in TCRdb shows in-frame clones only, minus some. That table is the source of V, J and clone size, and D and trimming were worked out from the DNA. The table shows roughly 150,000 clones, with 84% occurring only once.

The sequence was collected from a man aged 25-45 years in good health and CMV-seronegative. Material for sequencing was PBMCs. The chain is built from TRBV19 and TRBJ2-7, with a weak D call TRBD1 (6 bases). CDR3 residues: CASSISQGFSYEQYF. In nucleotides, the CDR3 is TGTGCCAGTAGTATCTCCCAGGGGTTTTCCTACGAGCAGTACTTC.